The 29 T cell receptor beta chains presented below share a single source sample, sequenced in a study of T cell responses to AZD1222 COVID-19 vaccine. Clones were sequenced by immunoSEQ multiplex PCR, and TCRdb holds only the in-frame ones, with some missing. The sample yields about 90,000 clones, roughly 89% seen once. The sequencing used peripheral blood, collected on day 0 of MenACWY control vaccination. The source of these receptors is an adult in good health.

V and J are TRBV27 and TRBJ1-1; D is perhaps TRBD1 (5 bases). The length of the CDR3 is 15 residues. Between the trimmed V and J ends, which lost 5 bases and 4 bases, there was a span of 17 bases. CDR1 is MNHEY, CDR2 SMNVEV, per germline (reference sequence). CDR3 sequence: CASSTFDSLRTEAFF. For the CDR3, the DNA is TGTGCCAGCAGTACATTCGACAGTTTACGCACTGAAGCTTTCTTT.

The chain combines TRBV27 with TRBJ2-5, with 7 bases fitting TRBD1. This CDR3 spans 18 amino acids. J was trimmed by 2 bases and V by 0 bases; bases with no gene match: 12. CDR1 is MNHEY, CDR2 SMNVEV, per germline (reference sequence). CDR3 DNA: TGTGCCAGCAGTTTATCGGTGGGGAAGGGACAGAGGCAAGAGACCCAGTACTTC. The encoded protein is CASSLSVGKGQRQETQYF.

Only a few counts were recorded for this clone. The rearrangement links TRBV28 to TRBJ1-6, with D maybe TRBD1 (5 bases). From germline, CDR1 is MDHEN and CDR2 SYDVKM. The CDR3 is 14 residues long. The ends were cut back, 3 bases at V and 7 bases at J, with 10 bases in the middle. CDR3 sequence reads: CASSLDTRNSPLHF. CDR3 sequence (DNA): TGTGCCAGCAGTTTGGACACCAGGAATTCACCCCTCCACTTT.

The gene calls are TRBV6-5 and TRBJ1-5; the D is unclear. The CDR3 extends over 12 amino acids. V was clipped by 6 bases and J by 3 bases, with 6 bases between them. The germline gives CDR1 MNHEY, CDR2 SVGAGI. CDR3 nucleotides: TGTGCCAGCAGGGCAGTCAATCAGCCCCAGCATTTT. Translated, it gives CASRAVNQPQHF.

This sequence joins TRBV24-1 and TRBJ2-5; tentative D call: TRBD1 (6 bases). This CDR3 region has 17 residues. The germline V gene encodes CDR1 KGHDR and CDR2 SFDVKD. V gave up 5 bases and J gave up 2 bases, with 20 bases separating them. CDR3 loop: CATSGSQQGTGQETQYF. In nucleotides, the CDR3 is TGTGCCACCAGTGGGTCCCAACAGGGTACTGGGCAAGAGACCCAGTACTTC.

J is TRBJ2-7 and V is TRBV5-1; tentatively, D is TRBD1 (6 bases). Per germline, CDR1 SGHRS and CDR2 YFSETQ. V was trimmed by 1 base and J by 3 bases, leaving 17 bases between them. The CDR3 spans 16 residues. The DNA for the CDR3 is TGCGCCAGCAGCTTGTTCGCTGGGGGCGCCCACTACGAGCAGTACTTC. Its translation is CASSLFAGGAHYEQYF.

The gene calls are TRBV3-1 (or the pseudogene TRBV3-2) and TRBJ1-2; possibly TRBD1 for D (5 bases). Germline CDR1 and CDR2: LGHDT and YNNKEL (reference sequence). Trimming left V 1 base short and J 5 bases short, with 14 bases between. The CDR3 length is 15 residues. The CDR3 is CASSQGSGSRYGYTF. DNA of the CDR3: TGTGCCAGCAGCCAAGGCTCAGGGTCGAGGTATGGCTACACCTTC.

The gene calls are TRBV19 and TRBJ2-1, with a tentative D call TRBD1 (5 bases). Trimming removed 5 bases at V and 3 bases at J, with 14 bases between. Germline CDR1 is LNHDA and CDR2 is SQIVND (reference sequence). CDR3 size: 15 residues. CDR3 sequence: CASSSGLGDYNEQFF. CDR3 nucleotides: TGTGCCAGTAGTTCAGGGCTAGGGGACTACAATGAGCAGTTCTTC.

The V gene is TRBV28, the J gene TRBJ2-1; the match to TRBD2 covers 11 bases. This CDR3 spans 16 amino acids. Germline V gene lookup returns CDR1 MDHEN and CDR2 SYDVKM. V trimming: 7 bases; J trimming: 5 bases; junction bases outside the gene matches: 10. The CDR3: CASKLAGASGDNEQFF. Written as DNA, the CDR3 is TGTGCCAGCAAACTAGCGGGAGCTTCCGGGGACAATGAGCAGTTCTTC.

This chain uses TRBV25-1 with TRBJ1-6, with TRBD1 identical over 9 bases. The CDR3 has 15 residues. With 4 bases clipped from V and 10 bases from J, the junction kept 8 bases outside the gene matches. Germline CDR1 reads MGHDK; CDR2 reads SYGVNS. Here the CDR3 reads CASSAPGTGSSPLHF. In nucleotides, the CDR3 is TGTGCCAGCAGTGCACCCGGGACAGGGTCGTCACCCCTCCACTTT.

The chain is built from TRBV7-2 and TRBJ1-2; 8 bases match TRBD1. Germline-derived CDR1 and CDR2 are SGHTA and FQGNSA. The CDR3 has 15 amino acids. Trimming removed 5 bases from V and 0 bases from J; junction bases left unmatched: 5. The CDR3 sequence is CASSHDRGANYGYTF. The CDR3 coding sequence is TGTGCCAGCAGCCATGACAGGGGAGCTAACTATGGCTACACCTTC.

The chain carries TRBV7-2 and TRBJ2-1, with 7 bases aligning to TRBD2. This CDR3 region has 15 residues. The ends lost 5 bases at V and 0 bases at J; junction bases unmatched: 4. CDR1 is SGHTA, CDR2 FQGNSA, per germline. The CDR3 DNA sequence: TGTGCCAGCAGCCCCCTAGCGGACTCCTACAATGAGCAGTTCTTC. Protein product: CASSPLADSYNEQFF.

The chain is built from TRBV6-2 or TRBV6-3 and TRBJ1-2, with D tentatively TRBD1 (5 bases). The CDR3 is 13 amino acids. The germline V gene has CDR1 MNHEY and CDR2 SVGEGT. V was trimmed by 2 bases and J by 5 bases, leaving 9 bases between them. The CDR3 loop is CASSYGAGYGYTF. In nucleotides, the CDR3 is TGTGCCAGCAGTTACGGGGCAGGGTATGGCTACACCTTC.

The J gene is TRBJ1-6, the V gene TRBV11-2; possible D gene TRBD1, 6 bases. The CDR3 is 15 amino acids. The germline CDR1 and CDR2 sequences are SGHAT and FQNNGV. Trimming cost V 4 bases and J 7 bases, with 14 bases left between them. The CDR3 coding sequence is TGTGCCAGCAGCTCGGGAGACAGGATGAATTCACCCCTCCACTTT. This sequence encodes CASSSGDRMNSPLHF.

The genes are TRBV19 and TRBJ2-3, with 8 bases fitting TRBD2. This CDR3 is built from 16 residues. The V gene's germline CDR1 is LNHDA and CDR2 SQIVND (reference sequence). The ends lost 4 bases at V and 2 bases at J; junction bases unmatched: 8. In DNA, the CDR3 is TGTGCCAGTAGTACGAGCTCGGGAGGGCACACAGATACGCAGTATTTT. This translates into CASSTSSGGHTDTQYF.

CDR3 residues: CASSLGRGEQFF. In DNA form, the CDR3 reads TGTGCCAGCAGTTTAGGTCGGGGTGAGCAGTTCTTC. The chain uses TRBV28 and TRBJ2-1, with a weak D call TRBD2 (5 bases). Germline V CDR1 and CDR2: MDHEN, SYDVKM. This CDR3 is built from 12 residues. Trimming took 2 bases from V and 9 from J, leaving 8 bases between them. Full variable domain (rest looked up from reference TRBV28 and TRBJ2-1): DVKVTQSSRYLVKRTGEKVFLECVQDMDHENMFWYRQDPGLGLRLIYFSYDVKMKEKGDIPEGYSVSREKKERFSLILESASTNQTSMYLCASSLGRGEQFFGPGTRLTVL.

The chain recombines TRBV29-1 with TRBJ1-2; 12 bases are a match to TRBD1. The germline V gene encodes CDR1 SQVTM and CDR2 ANQGSEA. CDR3 length: 13 residues. Trimming cost V 3 bases and J 7 bases; bases outside gene matches: 3. CDR3 nucleotide sequence: TGCAGCGTTGACGGGACAGGGGGCTTTGGCTACACCTTC. Amino acids: CSVDGTGGFGYTF.

This sequence joins TRBV19 and TRBJ1-5; tentatively, D is TRBD1 (5 bases). Germline loops: CDR1 LNHDA, CDR2 SQIVND (reference sequence). Between the trimmed V and J ends, which lost 3 bases and 1 base, there was a span of 16 bases. The CDR3 sequence is 17 residues long. The CDR3 region is CASSIFRVEGSNQPQHF. CDR3 coding DNA: TGTGCCAGTAGTATCTTCAGGGTGGAGGGGAGCAATCAGCCCCAGCATTTT. Variable domain in full (rest from reference TRBV19 and TRBJ1-5): DGGITQSPKYLFRKEGQNVTLSCEQNLNHDAMYWYRQDPGQGLRLIYYSQIVNDFQKGDIAEGYSVSREKKESFPLTVTSAQKNPTAFYLCASSIFRVEGSNQPQHFGDGTRLSIL.

This sequence joins TRBV6-5 and TRBJ1-1; D is unresolved. V was pared by 4 bases and J by 2 bases, with 2 bases between. The germline V gene has CDR1 MNHEY and CDR2 SVGAGI. CDR3 length: 11 amino acids. The CDR3 coding sequence is TGTGCCAGCAGTTCTAACACTGAAGCTTTCTTT. This codes for CASSSNTEAFF.

The chain employs TRBV7-8 and TRBJ1-5, with a tentative D call TRBD1 (5 bases). From germline, CDR1 is SGHVS and CDR2 FQNEAQ. Trimming removed 5 bases at V and 2 bases at J, with 7 bases between. This CDR3 is built from 13 residues. The CDR3 region is CASSQGGNQPQHF. Here the CDR3 DNA reads TGTGCCAGCAGCCAAGGGGGCAATCAGCCCCAGCATTTT.

The chain employs TRBV9 and TRBJ1-2; D may be TRBD1 (5 bases). The CDR3 totals 16 residues. Germline values: CDR1 SGDLS, CDR2 YYNGEE. The V end lost 0 bases, the J end lost 3 bases, and 15 bases lay between the germline ends. This CDR3 is CASSVAGSGSDYGYTF. CDR3 in DNA: TGTGCCAGCAGCGTAGCTGGTTCAGGGTCGGACTATGGCTACACCTTC.

This clone appeared once. This rearrangement joins TRBV5-1 to TRBJ2-7; 12 positions match TRBD2. The CDR3 has 15 residues. Germline V gives CDR1 SGHRS, CDR2 YFSETQ. After removal of 4 bases from V and 8 bases from J, the junction contained 10 bases not matched to a gene. The CDR3 loop reads CASSTRTSGILKQYF. DNA for the CDR3: TGCGCCAGCAGCACCCGGACTAGCGGGATCCTGAAGCAGTACTTC.

The chain recombines TRBV4-2 with TRBJ2-7, with unresolved D. This CDR3 region has 13 residues. V was clipped by 2 bases and J by 6 bases, with 11 bases between them. Germline V gene sequence: CDR1 LGHNA, CDR2 YNFKEQ. CDR3 in DNA: TGTGCCAGCAGCCAACCCAGCGTAGGCGAGCAGTACTTC. It yields the protein CASSQPSVGEQYF.

This rearrangement joins TRBV27 to TRBJ1-6; D perhaps matches TRBD1 (5 bases). The ends were cut back, 5 bases at V and 9 bases at J, with 17 bases in the middle. Germline values: CDR1 MNHEY, CDR2 SMNVEV (reference sequence). The length of the CDR3 is 15 residues. The CDR3 nucleotides are TGTGCCAGCAGTATTGACCGCGGAGGGGTTTCACCCCTCCACTTT. It yields the protein CASSIDRGGVSPLHF.

The chain links TRBV5-1 to TRBJ2-7; D not resolved. The V end was cut by 0 bases, the J end by 7 bases, with 8 bases between. CDR1 and CDR2 from the germline V gene are SGHRS and YFSETQ. The CDR3 covers 12 residues. The CDR3 coding sequence is TGCGCCAGCAGCTTGGCCGGGCGGGAGCAGTACTTC. It translates to CASSLAGREQYF.

The chain has TRBV7-2 and TRBJ1-1; 7 nucleotides match TRBD1. The V segment lost 5 bases and the J segment 1 base; nucleotides outside the gene matches: 7. Per the germline V gene, CDR1 is SGHTA and CDR2 is FQGNSA. The CDR3 runs to 15 residues. The CDR3 spells CASSITTGRNTEAFF. CDR3 in DNA: TGTGCCAGCAGCATAACGACAGGGCGGAACACTGAAGCTTTCTTT.

The rearrangement links TRBV18 to TRBJ2-7, with D perhaps TRBD1 (5 bases). Germline-derived CDR1 and CDR2 are KGHSH and LQKENI. CDR3 size: 12 residues. V lost 6 bases and J 3 bases, leaving 9 bases between the germline ends. The CDR3 loop reads CASSLGHYEQYF. In DNA, the CDR3 is TGTGCCAGCTCCCTCGGACACTACGAGCAGTACTTC.

The chain combines TRBV6-5 with TRBJ1-2; TRBD1 matches at 7 bases. The CDR3 sequence is 15 residues long. The V gene end was trimmed by 11 bases and the J gene end by 8 bases; junction bases not matched to a gene: 20. The germline gives CDR1 MNHEY, CDR2 SVGAGI. This chain's CDR3 is CAGAGTDINYGGYTF. The CDR3, as DNA: TGTGCCGGTGCCGGGACAGACATAAATTACGGGGGCTACACCTTC.

The chain couples TRBV5-6 to TRBJ1-5; TRBD1 matches at 7 bases. The germline gives CDR1 SGHDT, CDR2 YYEEEE. The CDR3 runs 15 residues. The V segment lost 3 bases and the J segment 7 bases; nucleotides outside the gene matches: 10. The CDR3 DNA follows: TGTGCCAGCAGCTCCACCTTAGGGGGCCTCCAGCCCCAGCATTTT. Amino acids: CASSSTLGGLQPQHF.